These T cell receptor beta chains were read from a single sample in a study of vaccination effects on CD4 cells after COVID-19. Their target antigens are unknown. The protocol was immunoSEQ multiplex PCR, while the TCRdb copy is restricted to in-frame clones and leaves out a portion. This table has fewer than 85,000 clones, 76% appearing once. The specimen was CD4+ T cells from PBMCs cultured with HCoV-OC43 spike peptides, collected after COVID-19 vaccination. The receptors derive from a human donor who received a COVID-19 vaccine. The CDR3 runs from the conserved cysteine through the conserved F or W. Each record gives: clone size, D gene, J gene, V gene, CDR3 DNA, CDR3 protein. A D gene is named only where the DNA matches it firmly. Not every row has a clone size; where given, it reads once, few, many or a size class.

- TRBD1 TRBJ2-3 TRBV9 TGTGCCAGCAGCGTAGGAGGGGGCGCGGATACGCAGTATTTT CASSVGGGADTQYF
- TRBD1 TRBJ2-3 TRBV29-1 TGCAGCGTTCAACAGGGGGCACGTACAGATACGCAGTATTTT CSVQQGARTDTQYF
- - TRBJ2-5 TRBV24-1 TGTGCCACCCGGGGACAAGGCTCCGCAGAGACCCAGTACTTC CATRGQGSAETQYF
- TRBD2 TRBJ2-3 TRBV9 TGTGCCAGCAGCGTAGCGCAGGCTAGCGGGGGAGGTACGCAGTATTTT CASSVAQASGGGTQYF
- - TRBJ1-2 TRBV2 TGTGCCAGCAGTGAAGCTGGGAACTATGGCTACACCTTC CASSEAGNYGYTF
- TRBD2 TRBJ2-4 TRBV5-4 TGTGCCAGCAGCTTTTGGGCCCTGACCGGGACTAAAAACAAAAACATTCAGTACTTC CASSFWALTGTKNKNIQYF
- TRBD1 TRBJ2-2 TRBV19 TGTGCCAGTAGTATACCAGGGGGTCGCACCGGGGAGCTGTTTTTT CASSIPGGRTGELFF
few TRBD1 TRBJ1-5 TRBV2 TGTGCCAGCAGTGATGACAGGGGGGGACAGCCCCAGCATTTT CASSDDRGGQPQHF
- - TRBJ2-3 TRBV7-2 TGTGCCAGCAGCTTAGTGGGGGGGCCCACAGATACGCAGTATTTT CASSLVGGPTDTQYF
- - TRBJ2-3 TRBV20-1 TGCAGTGCTAGGTCAGCGTATACGCAGTATTTT CSARSAYTQYF
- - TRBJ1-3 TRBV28 TGTGCCAGCAGCCCAACTTACTCTGGAAACACCATATATTTT CASSPTYSGNTIYF
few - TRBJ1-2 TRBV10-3 TGTGCCATCAAACCAGATCTTAACTATGGCTACACCTTC CAIKPDLNYGYTF
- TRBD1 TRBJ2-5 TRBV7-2 TGTGCCAGCAGCCCGGGACAGACCTCCCAGACCCAGTACTTC CASSPGQTSQTQYF
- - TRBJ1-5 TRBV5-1 TGCGCCAGCAGCTTGTCGGCAGGCCAGCCCCAGCATTTT CASSLSAGQPQHF
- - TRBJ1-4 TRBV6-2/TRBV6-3 TGTGCCAGCAGTTACTCTCGCAATGAAAAACTGTTTTTT CASSYSRNEKLFF
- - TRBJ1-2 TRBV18 TGTGCCAGCTCCGAGACCCGGGGGACCTATGGCTACACCTTC CASSETRGTYGYTF
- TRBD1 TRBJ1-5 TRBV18 TGTGCCAGCTCGGGGTGGACAGGGGACGGGAGCAATCAGCCCCAGCATTTT CASSGWTGDGSNQPQHF
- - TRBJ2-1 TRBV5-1 TGCGCCAGCAGCTTGAGCACCCGGGGGTCATACAATGAGCAGTTCTTC CASSLSTRGSYNEQFF
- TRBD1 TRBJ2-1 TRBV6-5 TGTGCCAGCACAACCGGGACAGGCTCCTACAATGAGCAGTTCTTC CASTTGTGSYNEQFF
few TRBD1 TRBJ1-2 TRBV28 TGTGCCAGCAATCTCAGGGGGGACTATGGCTACACCTTC CASNLRGDYGYTF
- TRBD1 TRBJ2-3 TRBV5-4 TGTGCCAGCAGCCAGGGACAGGTTGCGACAGATACGCAGTATTTT CASSQGQVATDTQYF
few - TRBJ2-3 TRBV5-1 TGCGCCAGCAGCTCGTTAACAGGAGGGGCAGATACGCAGTATTTT CASSSLTGGADTQYF
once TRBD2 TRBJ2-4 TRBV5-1 TGCGCCAGCAGCTTGACCGGGACTAGCGGGGGGGTTACCAAAAACATTCAGTACTTC CASSLTGTSGGVTKNIQYF
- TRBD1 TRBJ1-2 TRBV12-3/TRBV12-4 TGTGCCAGCAGGGGACAGGTAGTAGTCGGCTACACCTTC CASRGQVVVGYTF
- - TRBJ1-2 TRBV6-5 TGTGCCAGCAGTTCGTACAGGGAGAGTAATGGCTACACCTTC CASSSYRESNGYTF
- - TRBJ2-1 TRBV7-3 TGTGCCAGCAGCTTAACGGGAGGGGGCCATGGGAATGAGCAGTTCTTC CASSLTGGGHGNEQFF
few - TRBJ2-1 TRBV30 TGTGCCTGGAGTGTTCGGGGACCAGCCACGACCAATGAGCAGTTCTTC CAWSVRGPATTNEQFF
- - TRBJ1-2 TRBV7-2 TGTGCCAGCAGCTTTTATCAGTTTAACTATGGCTACACCTTC CASSFYQFNYGYTF
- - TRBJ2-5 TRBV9 TGTGCCAGCAGCGTAGACAGGGTGGAAGAGACCCAGTACTTC CASSVDRVEETQYF
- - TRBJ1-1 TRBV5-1 TGCGCCAGCAGCTTGCTACCCGGGAGGAACACTGAAGCTTTCTTT CASSLLPGRNTEAFF
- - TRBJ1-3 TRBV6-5 TGTGCCAGCAGTTACAAGGGTGTTGGAAACACCATATATTTT CASSYKGVGNTIYF
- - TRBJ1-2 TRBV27 TGTGCCAGCAGTACCGCGACAGGAAGCTATGGCTACACCTTC CASSTATGSYGYTF
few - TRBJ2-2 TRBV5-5 TGTGCCAGCAGCTTGGGGGGGCACACCGGGGAGCTGTTTTTT CASSLGGHTGELFF
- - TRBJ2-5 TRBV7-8 TGTGCCAGCAGTCGAACCGTTCTAGGGTTACCCCAAGAGACCCAGTACTTC CASSRTVLGLPQETQYF
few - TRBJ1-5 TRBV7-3 TGTGCCAGCAGCCCCCGGGCTGGTCAGCCCCAGCATTTT CASSPRAGQPQHF
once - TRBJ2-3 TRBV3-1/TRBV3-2 TGTGCCAGCAGCCAAGATCTCGTCGGTACGCAGTATTTT CASSQDLVGTQYF
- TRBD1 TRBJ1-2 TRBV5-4 TGTGCCAGCACCCAAACAGGGGCGGGGTATGGCTACACCTTC CASTQTGAGYGYTF
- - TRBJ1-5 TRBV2 TGTGCCAGCACACTAGGTCCGGGCCTCAATCAGCCCCAGCATTTT CASTLGPGLNQPQHF
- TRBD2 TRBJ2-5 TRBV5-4 TGTGCCAGCAGCCGGGGCCCAGCGGGGGAACAAGAGACCCAGTACTTC CASSRGPAGEQETQYF
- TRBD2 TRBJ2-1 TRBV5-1 TGCGCCAGCAGCTTCGGGGCGGGGGGCAATGAGCAGTTCTTC CASSFGAGGNEQFF
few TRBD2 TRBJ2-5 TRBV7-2 TGTGCCAGCAGCTTAGTCTTTAGTGGCGGGGGGGCCGTAGAGACCCAGTACTTC CASSLVFSGGGAVETQYF
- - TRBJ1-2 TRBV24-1 TGTGCCACCAGTGGGCATACGAACTCGGGCGGCTACACCTTC CATSGHTNSGGYTF
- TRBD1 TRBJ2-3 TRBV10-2 TGCGCCAGCGAGACAGGGGGCCTGACAGATACGCAGTATTTT CASETGGLTDTQYF
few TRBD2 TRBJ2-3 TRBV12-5 TGTGCTAGTGGTTTGGTAGGTCGGGCTAGCGGGGGAGCAGGGTATTTT CASGLVGRASGGAGYF
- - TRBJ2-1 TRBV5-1 TGCGCCAGCAGCTTGTCCGGGGAGAGCTCCTACAATGAGCAGTTCTTC CASSLSGESSYNEQFF
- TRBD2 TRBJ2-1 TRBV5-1 TGCGCCAGCAGCCGAGGGGACGGGGGGGCCTTCGATGAGCAGTTCTTC CASSRGDGGAFDEQFF
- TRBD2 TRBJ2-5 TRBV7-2 TGTGCCAGCAGCTTAGCCGCGGGGGAACGAGAGACCCAGTACTTC CASSLAAGERETQYF
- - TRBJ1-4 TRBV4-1 TGCGCCAGCAGTATCCATCCGTCTTCTAATGAAAAACTGTTTTTT CASSIHPSSNEKLFF
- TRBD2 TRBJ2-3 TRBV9 TGTGCCAGCAGCAGCCGGACTAGCGGGGGGGCAGGGGATACGCAGTATTTT CASSSRTSGGAGDTQYF
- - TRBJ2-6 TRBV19 TGTGCCAGTAGGGGTCACGGCGAGGTCTCTGGGGCCAACGTCCTGACTTTC CASRGHGEVSGANVLTF